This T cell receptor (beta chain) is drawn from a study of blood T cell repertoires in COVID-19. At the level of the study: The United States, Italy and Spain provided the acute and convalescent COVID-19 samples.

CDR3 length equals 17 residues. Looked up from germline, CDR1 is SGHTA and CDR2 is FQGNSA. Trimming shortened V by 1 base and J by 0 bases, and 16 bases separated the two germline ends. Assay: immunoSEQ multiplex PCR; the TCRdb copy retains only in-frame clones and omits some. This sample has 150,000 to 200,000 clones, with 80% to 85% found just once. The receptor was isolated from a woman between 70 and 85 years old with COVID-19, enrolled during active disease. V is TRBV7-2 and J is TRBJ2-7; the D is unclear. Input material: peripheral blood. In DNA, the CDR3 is TGTGCCAGCAGCTTAGGAAGCTTTTCGCCCTCCTCCTACGAGCAGTACTTC. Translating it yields CASSLGSFSPSSYEQYF.